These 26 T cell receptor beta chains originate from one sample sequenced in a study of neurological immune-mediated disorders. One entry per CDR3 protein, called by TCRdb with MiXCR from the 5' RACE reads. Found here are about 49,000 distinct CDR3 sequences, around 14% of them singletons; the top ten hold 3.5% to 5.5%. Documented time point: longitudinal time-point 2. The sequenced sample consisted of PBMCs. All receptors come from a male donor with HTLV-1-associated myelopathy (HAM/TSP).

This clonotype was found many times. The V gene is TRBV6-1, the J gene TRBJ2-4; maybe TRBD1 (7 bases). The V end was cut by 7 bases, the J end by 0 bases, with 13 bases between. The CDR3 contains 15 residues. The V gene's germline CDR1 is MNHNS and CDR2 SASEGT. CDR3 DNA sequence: TGTGCCAGCACCCGGGGGACAGTAGCCAAAAACATTCAGTACTTC. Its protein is CASTRGTVAKNIQYF.

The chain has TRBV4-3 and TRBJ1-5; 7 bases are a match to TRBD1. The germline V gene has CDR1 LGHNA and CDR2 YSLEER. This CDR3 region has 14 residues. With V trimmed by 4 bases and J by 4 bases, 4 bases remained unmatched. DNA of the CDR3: TGCGCCAGCAGCCGAGGACAGGCTAATCAGCCCCAGCATTTT. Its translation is CASSRGQANQPQHF.

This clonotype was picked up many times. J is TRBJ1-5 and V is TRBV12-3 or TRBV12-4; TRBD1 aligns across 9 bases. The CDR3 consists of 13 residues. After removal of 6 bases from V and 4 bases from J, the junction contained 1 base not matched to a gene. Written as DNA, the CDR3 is TGTGCCAGCAGGGGGACAGGGAATCAGCCCCAGCATTTT. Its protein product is CASRGTGNQPQHF.

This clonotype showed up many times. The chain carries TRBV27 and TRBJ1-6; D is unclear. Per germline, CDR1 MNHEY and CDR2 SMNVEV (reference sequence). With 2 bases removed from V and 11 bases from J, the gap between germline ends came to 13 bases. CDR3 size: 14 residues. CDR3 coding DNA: TGTGCCAGCAGTTTACAGGCCCTTGCTGCACCCCTCCACTTT. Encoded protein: CASSLQALAAPLHF.

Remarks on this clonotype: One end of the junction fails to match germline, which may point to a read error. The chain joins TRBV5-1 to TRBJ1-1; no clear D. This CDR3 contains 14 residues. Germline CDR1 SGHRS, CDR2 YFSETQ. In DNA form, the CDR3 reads TGTGCCAGCAGCTTGGAGAGGTGTAACACTGAAGCTTTCTTT. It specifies CASSLERCNTEAFF.

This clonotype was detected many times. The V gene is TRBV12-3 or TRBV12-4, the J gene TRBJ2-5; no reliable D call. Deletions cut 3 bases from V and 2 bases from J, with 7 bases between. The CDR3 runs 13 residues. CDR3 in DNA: TGTGCCAGCAGTTTTATGGGGCAAGAGACCCAGTACTTC. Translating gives CASSFMGQETQYF.

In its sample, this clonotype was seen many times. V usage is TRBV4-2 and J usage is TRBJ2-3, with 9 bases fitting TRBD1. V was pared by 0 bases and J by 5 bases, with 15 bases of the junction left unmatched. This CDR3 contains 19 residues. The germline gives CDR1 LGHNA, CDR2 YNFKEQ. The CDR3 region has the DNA TGTGCCAGCAGCCAAGAGGGGACGTTGAACAGGGGGCGGCAAGATACGCAGTATTTT. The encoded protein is CASSQEGTLNRGRQDTQYF.

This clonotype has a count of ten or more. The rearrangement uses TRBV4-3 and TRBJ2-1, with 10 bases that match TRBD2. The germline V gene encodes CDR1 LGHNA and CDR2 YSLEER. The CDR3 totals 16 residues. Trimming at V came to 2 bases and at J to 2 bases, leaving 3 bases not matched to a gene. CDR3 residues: CASSQSLAGAYNEQFF. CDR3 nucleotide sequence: TGCGCCAGCAGCCAATCCCTAGCGGGGGCCTACAATGAGCAGTTCTTC.

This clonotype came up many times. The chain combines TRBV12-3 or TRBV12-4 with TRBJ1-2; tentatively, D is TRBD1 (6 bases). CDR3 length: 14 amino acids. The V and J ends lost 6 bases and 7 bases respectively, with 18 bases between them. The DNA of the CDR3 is TGTGCCAGCAGCCCATCAGGGGATGAAGGTGGCTACACCTTC. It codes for CASSPSGDEGGYTF.

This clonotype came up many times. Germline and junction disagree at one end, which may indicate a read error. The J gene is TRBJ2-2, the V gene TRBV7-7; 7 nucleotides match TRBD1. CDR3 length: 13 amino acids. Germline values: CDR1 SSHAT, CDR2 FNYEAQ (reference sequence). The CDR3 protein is CASSSQGAGELFF. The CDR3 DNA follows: TGTGCTAGCAGCTCTCAGGGGGCCGGGGAGCTGTTTTTT.

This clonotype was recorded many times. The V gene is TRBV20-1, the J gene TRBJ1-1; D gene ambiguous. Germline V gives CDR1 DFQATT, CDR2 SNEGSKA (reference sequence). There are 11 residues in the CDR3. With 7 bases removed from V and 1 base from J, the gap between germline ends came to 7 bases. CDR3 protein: CSERSNTEAFF. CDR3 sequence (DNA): TGCAGTGAACGATCGAACACTGAAGCTTTCTTT.

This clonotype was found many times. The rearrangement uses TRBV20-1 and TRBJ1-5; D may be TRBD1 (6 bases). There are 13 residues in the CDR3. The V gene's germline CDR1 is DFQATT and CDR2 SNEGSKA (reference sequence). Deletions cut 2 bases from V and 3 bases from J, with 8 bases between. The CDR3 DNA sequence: TGCAGTGCTAGACAGGGGAACAATCAGCCCCAGCATTTT. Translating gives CSARQGNNQPQHF.

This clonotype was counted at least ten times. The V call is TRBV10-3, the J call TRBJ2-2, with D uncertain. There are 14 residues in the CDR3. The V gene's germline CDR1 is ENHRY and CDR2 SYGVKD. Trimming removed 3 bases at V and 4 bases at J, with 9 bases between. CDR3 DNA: TGTGCCATCAGTGAAGAAGACCCCACCGGGGAGCTGTTTTTT. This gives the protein CAISEEDPTGELFF.

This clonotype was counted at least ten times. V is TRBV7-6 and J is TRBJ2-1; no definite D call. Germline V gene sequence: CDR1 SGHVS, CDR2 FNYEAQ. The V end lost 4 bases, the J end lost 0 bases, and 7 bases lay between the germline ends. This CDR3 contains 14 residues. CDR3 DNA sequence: TGTGCCAGCAGCTCCCCAAGCTCCTACAATGAGCAGTTCTTC. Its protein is CASSSPSSYNEQFF.

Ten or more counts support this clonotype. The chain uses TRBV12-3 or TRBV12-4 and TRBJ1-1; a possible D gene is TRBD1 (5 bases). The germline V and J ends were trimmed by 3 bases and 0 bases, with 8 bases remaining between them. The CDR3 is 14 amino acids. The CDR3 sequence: CASSLKGMNTEAFF. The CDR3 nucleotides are TGTGCCAGCAGTTTGAAGGGGATGAACACTGAAGCTTTCTTT.

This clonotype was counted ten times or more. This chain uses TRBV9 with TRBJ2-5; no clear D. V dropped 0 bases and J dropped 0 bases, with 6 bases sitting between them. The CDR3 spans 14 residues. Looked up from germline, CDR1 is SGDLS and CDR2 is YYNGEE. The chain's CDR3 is CASSVAGHQETQYF. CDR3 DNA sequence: TGTGCCAGCAGCGTAGCAGGACACCAAGAGACCCAGTACTTC.

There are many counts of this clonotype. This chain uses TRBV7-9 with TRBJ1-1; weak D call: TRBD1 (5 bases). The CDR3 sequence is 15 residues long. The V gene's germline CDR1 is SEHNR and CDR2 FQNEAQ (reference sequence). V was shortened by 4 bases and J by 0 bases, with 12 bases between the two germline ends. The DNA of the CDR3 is TGTGCCAGCAGCTCCAAGGACACCTTGAACACTGAAGCTTTCTTT. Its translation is CASSSKDTLNTEAFF.

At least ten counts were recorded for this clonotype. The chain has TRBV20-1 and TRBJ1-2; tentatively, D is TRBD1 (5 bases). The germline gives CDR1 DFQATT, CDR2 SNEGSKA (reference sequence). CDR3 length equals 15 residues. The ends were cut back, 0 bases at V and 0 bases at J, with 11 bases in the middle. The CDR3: CSARDPQGANYGYTF. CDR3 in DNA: TGCAGTGCTAGAGATCCCCAGGGTGCTAACTATGGCTACACCTTC.

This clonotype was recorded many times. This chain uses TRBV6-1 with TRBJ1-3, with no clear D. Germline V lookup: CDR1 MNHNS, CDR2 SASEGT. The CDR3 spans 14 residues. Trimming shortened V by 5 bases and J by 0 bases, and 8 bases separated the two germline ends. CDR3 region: CASSITVSGNTIYF. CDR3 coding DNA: TGTGCCAGCAGTATCACAGTCTCTGGAAACACCATATATTTT.

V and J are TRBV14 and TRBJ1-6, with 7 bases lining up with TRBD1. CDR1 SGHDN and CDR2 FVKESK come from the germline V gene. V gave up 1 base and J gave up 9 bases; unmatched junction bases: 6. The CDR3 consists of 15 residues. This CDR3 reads CASSQVGGGGSPLHF. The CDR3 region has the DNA TGTGCCAGCAGCCAAGTTGGAGGGGGCGGTTCACCCCTCCACTTT.

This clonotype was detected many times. In DNA, the CDR3 is TGTGCCATCAGTGGGACAGGGGCTGGAAACACCATATATTTT. It specifies CAISGTGAGNTIYF. The chain combines TRBV10-3 with TRBJ1-3; 9 bases fit TRBD1. This CDR3 is 14 amino acids long. Germline V lookup: CDR1 ENHRY, CDR2 SYGVKD. With V trimmed by 4 bases and J by 2 bases, 0 bases remained unmatched.

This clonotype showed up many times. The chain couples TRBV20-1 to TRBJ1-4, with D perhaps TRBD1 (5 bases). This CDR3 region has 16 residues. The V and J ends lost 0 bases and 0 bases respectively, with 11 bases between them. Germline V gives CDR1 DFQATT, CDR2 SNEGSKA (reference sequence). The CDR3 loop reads CSARDQPGATNEKLFF. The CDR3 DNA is TGCAGTGCTAGAGATCAGCCGGGGGCAACTAATGAAAAACTGTTTTTT.

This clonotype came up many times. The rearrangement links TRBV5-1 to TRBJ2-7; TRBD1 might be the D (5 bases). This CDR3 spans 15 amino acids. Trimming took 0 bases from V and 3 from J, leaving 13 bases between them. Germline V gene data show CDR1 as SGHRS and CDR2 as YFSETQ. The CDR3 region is CASSLGAGRGYEQYF. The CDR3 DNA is TGCGCCAGCAGCTTGGGGGCAGGAAGGGGCTACGAGCAGTACTTC.

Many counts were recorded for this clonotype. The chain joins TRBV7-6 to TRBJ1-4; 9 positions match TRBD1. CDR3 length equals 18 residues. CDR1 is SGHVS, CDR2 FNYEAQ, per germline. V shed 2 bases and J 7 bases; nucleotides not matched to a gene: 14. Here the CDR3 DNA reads TGTGCCAGCAGCTTACTTAGCGGCGGGGGACAGGGCCTTGAAAAACTGTTTTTT. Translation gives CASSLLSGGGQGLEKLFF.

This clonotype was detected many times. The CDR3 DNA reads TGCGCCAGCAGCTTAGGTGAGCAGGAGAACGAGCAGTACTTC. It specifies CASSLGEQENEQYF. The rearrangement joins TRBV5-1 to TRBJ2-7; D is undetermined. Germline V lookup: CDR1 SGHRS, CDR2 YFSETQ. The V end lost 2 bases, the J end lost 5 bases, and 14 bases lay between the germline ends. This CDR3 has 14 residues.

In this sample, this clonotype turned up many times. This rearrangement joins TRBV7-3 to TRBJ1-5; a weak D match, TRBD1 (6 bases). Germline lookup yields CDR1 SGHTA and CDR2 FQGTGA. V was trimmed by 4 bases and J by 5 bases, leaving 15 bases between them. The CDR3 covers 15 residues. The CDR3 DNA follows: TGTGCCAGCAGCTCCGAGTGGTCAGGGGATCAGCCCCAGCATTTT. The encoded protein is CASSSEWSGDQPQHF.